The clone carrying this TCR beta chain was counted only a few times. The target antigen is unknown. The sample is drawn from a study of early T cells in non-severe SARS-CoV-2 infection. Looking at the study overall: The input, bulk RNA from unsorted whole blood, was sequenced, and chains were unpaired.

Unique molecular identifiers tagged individual cDNA molecules. In TCRdb, the 5' RACE reads were re-called with MiXCR into one record per CDR3 protein. The sample has more than 85,000 distinct CDR3 sequences, approximately 15% seen once. CDR3 size: 15 residues. The germline V and J ends were trimmed by 5 bases and 6 bases, with 20 bases remaining between them. Per the germline V gene, CDR1 is MDHEN and CDR2 is SYDVKM. Findings and limits, study-wide: Clonotype matching in VDJdb favored anti-spike CD8 responses and did not capture private and CD4 specificities.

The material sequenced was whole blood. This receptor was obtained from an adult who was a healthcare worker with PCR-confirmed SARS-CoV-2 infection or an uninfected control (not recorded which). The rearrangement joins TRBV28 to TRBJ2-7; the D gene is possibly TRBD1 (6 bases). The CDR3, as DNA: TGTGCCAGCAGTATTCCACAGGGTCGGGGCAGCGAGCAGTACTTC. Amino acid sequence: CASSIPQGRGSEQYF.